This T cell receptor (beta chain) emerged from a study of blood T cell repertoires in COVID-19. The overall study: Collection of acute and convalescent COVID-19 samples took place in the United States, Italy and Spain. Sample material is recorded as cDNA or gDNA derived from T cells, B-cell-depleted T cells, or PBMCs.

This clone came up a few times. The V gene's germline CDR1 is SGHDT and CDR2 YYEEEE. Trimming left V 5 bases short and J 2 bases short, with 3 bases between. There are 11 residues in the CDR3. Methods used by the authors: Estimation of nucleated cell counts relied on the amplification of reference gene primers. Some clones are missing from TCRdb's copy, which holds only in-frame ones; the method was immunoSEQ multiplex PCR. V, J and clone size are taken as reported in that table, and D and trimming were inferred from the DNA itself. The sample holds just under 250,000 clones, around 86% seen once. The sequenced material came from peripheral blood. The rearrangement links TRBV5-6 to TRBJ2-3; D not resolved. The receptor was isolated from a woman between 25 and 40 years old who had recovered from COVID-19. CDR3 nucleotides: TGTGCCAGCAGTTACACAGATACGCAGTATTTT. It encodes CASSYTDTQYF.